This T cell receptor beta chain was documented in a study of blood T cell repertoires in COVID-19. Study-wide context: COVID-19 samples collected from the United States, Italy and Spain covered acute and convalescent phases. From T cells, B-cell-depleted T cells, or PBMCs came the material, which was cDNA or gDNA.

Cohort allocation depended upon clinical history that participants reported. In the authors' workflow: By means of reference gene primer amplification, nucleated cell counts were estimated. Clones were read by immunoSEQ multiplex PCR, and TCRdb kept only the in-frame ones, dropping some. D and trimming come from the DNA, and the V and J calls and clone size come from that table. Of 200,000 or so clones in the sample, more than 80% were seen once. The V gene lost 7 bases and the J gene lost 0 bases, with 16 bases spanning the gap. This CDR3 spans 15 amino acids. The germline gives CDR1 SGHRS, CDR2 YFSETQ.

The material sequenced was PBMCs or T cells enriched from blood (not recorded which). This clonotype was sampled from a woman under 30 who had recovered from COVID-19. This chain connects TRBV5-1 to TRBJ1-2; no firm D call. DNA for the CDR3: TGCGCCAGCCGCTCCAATCCACGAGCTAACTATGGCTACACCTTC. Amino acids: CASRSNPRANYGYTF.